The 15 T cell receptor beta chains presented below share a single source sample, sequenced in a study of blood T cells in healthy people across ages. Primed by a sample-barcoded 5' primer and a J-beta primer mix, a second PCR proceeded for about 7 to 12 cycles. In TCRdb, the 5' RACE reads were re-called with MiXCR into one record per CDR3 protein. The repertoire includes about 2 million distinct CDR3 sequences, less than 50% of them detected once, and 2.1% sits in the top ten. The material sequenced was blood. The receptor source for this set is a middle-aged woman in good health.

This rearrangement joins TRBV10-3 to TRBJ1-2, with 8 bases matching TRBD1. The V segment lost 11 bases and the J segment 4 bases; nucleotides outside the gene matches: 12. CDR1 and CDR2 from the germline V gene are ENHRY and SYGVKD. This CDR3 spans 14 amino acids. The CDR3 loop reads CAVTGDGLFYGYTF. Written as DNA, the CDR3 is TGTGCCGTGACAGGGGATGGGTTATTCTATGGCTACACCTTC.

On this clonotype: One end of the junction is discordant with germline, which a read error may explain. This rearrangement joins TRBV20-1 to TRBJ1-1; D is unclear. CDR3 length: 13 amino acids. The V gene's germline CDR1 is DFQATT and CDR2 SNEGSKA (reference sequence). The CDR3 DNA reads TGCAGTGCTAGAAGATCGGGTGACACTGAAGCTTTATTT. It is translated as CSARRSGDTEALF.

Here the CDR3 reads CSARVGRQVSSYEQYF. The CDR3 bases are TGCAGTGCTAGAGTGGGACGACAGGTTAGCTCCTACGAGCAGTACTTC. V gene TRBV20-1 combines with J gene TRBJ2-7; the D gene is possibly TRBD1 (6 bases). CDR3 size: 16 residues. Germline CDR1 and CDR2: DFQATT and SNEGSKA (reference sequence). Deletions cut 1 base from V and 0 bases from J, with 16 bases between.

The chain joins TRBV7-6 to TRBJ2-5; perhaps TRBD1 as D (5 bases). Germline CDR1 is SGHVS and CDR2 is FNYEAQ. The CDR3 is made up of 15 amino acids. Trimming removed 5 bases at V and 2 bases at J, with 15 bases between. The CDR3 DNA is TGTGCCAGCAGCATGTCGACAGCGAGTCAAGAGACCCAGTACTTC. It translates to CASSMSTASQETQYF.

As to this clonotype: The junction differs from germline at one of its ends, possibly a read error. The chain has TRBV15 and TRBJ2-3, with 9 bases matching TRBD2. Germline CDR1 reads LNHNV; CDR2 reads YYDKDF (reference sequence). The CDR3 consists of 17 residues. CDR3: CATSRGLRGGSRDTHYF. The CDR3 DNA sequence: TGTGCCACCAGCAGAGGCCTGCGGGGGGGCAGTCGGGATACGCATTATTTT.

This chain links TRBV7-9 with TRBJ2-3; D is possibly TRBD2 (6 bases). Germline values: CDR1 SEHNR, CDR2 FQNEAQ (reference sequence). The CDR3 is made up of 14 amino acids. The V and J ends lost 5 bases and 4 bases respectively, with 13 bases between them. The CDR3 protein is CASSLLAPPDTQYF. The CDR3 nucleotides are TGTGCCAGCAGCCTACTAGCCCCGCCAGATACGCAGTATTTT.

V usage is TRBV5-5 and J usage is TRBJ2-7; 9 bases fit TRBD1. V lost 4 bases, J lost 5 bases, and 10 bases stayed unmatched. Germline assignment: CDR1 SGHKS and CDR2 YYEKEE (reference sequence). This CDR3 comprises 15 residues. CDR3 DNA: TGTGCCAGCAGCCGGTTACAGGGGGCGTACCACGAGCAGTACTTC. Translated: CASSRLQGAYHEQYF.

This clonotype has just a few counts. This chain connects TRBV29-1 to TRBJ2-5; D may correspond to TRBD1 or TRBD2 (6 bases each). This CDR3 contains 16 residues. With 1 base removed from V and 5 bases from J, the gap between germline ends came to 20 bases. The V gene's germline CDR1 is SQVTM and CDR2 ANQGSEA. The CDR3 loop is CSVEASSSGAWETQYF. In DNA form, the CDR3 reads TGCAGCGTTGAAGCCAGCTCCTCGGGGGCGTGGGAGACCCAGTACTTC.

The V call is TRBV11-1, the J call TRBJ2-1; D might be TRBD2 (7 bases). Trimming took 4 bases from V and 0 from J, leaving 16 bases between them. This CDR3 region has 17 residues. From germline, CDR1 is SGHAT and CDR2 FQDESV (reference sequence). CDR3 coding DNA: TGTGCCAGCAGCTCCGAGGGGGGGGTCAGCTCCTACAATGAGCAGTTCTTC. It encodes CASSSEGGVSSYNEQFF.

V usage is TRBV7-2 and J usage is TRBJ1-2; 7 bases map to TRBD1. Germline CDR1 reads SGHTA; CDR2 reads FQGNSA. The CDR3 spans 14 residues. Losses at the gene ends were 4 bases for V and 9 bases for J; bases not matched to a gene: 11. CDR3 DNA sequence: TGTGCCAGCAGCTCCCCACAGGGACAGCGTCGCTACACCTTC. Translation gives CASSSPQGQRRYTF.

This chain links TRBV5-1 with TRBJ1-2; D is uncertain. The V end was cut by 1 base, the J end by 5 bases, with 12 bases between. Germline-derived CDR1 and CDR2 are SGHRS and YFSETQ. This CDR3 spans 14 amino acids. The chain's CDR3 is CASSLTANPYGYTF. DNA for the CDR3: TGCGCCAGCAGCTTGACCGCCAACCCATATGGCTACACCTTC.

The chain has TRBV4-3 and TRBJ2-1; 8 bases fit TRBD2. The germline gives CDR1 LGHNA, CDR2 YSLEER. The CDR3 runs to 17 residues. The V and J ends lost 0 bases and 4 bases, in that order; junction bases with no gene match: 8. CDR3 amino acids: CASSQDKASGPYNEQFF. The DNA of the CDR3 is TGCGCCAGCAGCCAAGATAAGGCTAGCGGGCCTTACAATGAGCAGTTCTTC.

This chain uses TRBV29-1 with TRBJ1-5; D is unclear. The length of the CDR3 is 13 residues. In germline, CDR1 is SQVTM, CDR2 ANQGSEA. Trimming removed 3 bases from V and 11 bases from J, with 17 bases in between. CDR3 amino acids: CSVEAVETGAQHF. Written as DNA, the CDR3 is TGCAGCGTTGAGGCGGTGGAAACGGGAGCCCAGCATTTT. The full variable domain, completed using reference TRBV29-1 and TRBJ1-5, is SAVISQKPSRDICQRGTSLTIQCQVDSQVTMMFWYRQQPGQSLTLIATANQGSEATYESGFVIDKFPISRPNLTFSTLTVSNMSPEDSSIYLCSVEAVETGAQHFGDGTRLSIL.

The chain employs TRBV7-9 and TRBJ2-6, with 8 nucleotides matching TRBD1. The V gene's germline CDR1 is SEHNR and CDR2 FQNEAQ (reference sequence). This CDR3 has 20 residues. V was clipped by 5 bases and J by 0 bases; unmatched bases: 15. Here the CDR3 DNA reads TGTGCCAGCAGCCCCCTGGTCCGGGACAGGTGGAACTCTGGGGCCAACGTCCTGACTTTC. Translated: CASSPLVRDRWNSGANVLTF.

This chain's CDR3 is CASSLFSGGSEKLFF. Here the CDR3 DNA reads TGTGCCAGCAGTTTATTCTCGGGAGGTAGTGAAAAACTGTTTTTT. The chain joins TRBV27 to TRBJ1-4; D gene ambiguous. Germline CDR1 reads MNHEY; CDR2 reads SMNVEV (reference sequence). This CDR3 has 15 residues. V lost 1 base to trimming and J lost 7 bases, with 13 bases between them.